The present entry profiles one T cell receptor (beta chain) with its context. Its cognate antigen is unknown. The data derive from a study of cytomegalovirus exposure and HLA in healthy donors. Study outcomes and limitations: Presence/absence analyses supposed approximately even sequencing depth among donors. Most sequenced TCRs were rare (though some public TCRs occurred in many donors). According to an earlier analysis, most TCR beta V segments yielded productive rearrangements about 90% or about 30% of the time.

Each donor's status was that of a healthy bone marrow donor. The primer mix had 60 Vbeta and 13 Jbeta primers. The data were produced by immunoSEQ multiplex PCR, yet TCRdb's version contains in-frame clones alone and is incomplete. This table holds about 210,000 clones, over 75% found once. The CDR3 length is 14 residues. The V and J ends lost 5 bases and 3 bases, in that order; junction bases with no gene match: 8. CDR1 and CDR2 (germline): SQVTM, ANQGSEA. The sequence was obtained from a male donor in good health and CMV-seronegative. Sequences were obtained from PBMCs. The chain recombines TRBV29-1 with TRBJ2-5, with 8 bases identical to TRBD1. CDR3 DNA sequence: TGCAGCGTTACGGACAGGGCGGCCAAAGAGACCCAGTACTTC. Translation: CSVTDRAAKETQYF.